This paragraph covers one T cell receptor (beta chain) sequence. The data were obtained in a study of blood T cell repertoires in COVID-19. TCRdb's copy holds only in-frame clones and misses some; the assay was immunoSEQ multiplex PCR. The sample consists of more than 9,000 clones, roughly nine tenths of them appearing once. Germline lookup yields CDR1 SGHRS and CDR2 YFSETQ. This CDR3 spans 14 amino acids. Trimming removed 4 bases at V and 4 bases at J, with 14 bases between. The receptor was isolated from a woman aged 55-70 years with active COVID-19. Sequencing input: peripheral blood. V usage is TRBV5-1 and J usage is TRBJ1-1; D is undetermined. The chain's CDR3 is CASSPAGGSTEAFF. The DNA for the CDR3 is TGCGCCAGCAGCCCCGCGGGAGGCTCCACTGAAGCTTTCTTT.